The clone carrying this T cell receptor (beta chain) appeared many times. Its antigen is as yet unknown. In TCRdb, the 5' RACE reads were re-called with MiXCR into one record per CDR3 protein. The table shows about 150,000 distinct CDR3 sequences, with more than 6.5% occurring only once. The data originate from a study of T cells after yellow fever vaccination. Study outcomes and limitations: Overlap between CD4 and CD8 compartments was detected for a small share of clonotypes. Most primary-vaccination clones reappeared after the booster (about 97% CD4, 75% to 90% CD8).

The J segment lost 10 bases and the V segment lost 4 bases, leaving 9 bases of the junction unmatched. The CDR3 runs to 14 residues. CDR1 SGHRS and CDR2 YFSETQ come from the germline V gene. The chain joins TRBV5-1 to TRBJ1-4, with 8 bases aligning to TRBD1. This receptor was identified in a man younger than 40 who received the YFV17D yellow fever vaccine. Sequenced here: CD4+ T cells sorted from PBMCs, sampled 10 days after the yellow fever booster vaccination. CDR3 nucleotides: TGCGCCAGCAGCGGGACAGGTTTAGAGGCAAAACTGTTTTTT. Protein product: CASSGTGLEAKLFF.